The T cell receptor (beta chain) under discussion was sequenced for a study of graft-versus-host responses after intestinal transplantation. Study findings and constraints: Detection of GvH clones occurred in recipient marrow, and some had their first appearance in ileum or blood.

V was trimmed by 1 base and J by 5 bases, leaving 14 bases between them. The CDR3 extends over 15 amino acids. Germline V gives CDR1 LNHDA, CDR2 SQIVND (reference sequence). As to this clone: Its antigen is not known.

TCRdb's table, derived via immunoSEQ multiplex PCR, lists solely in-frame clones and lacks some. This sample carries 130,000 to 150,000 clones, 92% of them seen once, and the ten largest clones take about 0.18%. The sample was unstimulated CD4+ T cells sorted from spleen or lymph node cells, taken before intestinal transplant. The origin of this receptor is a human donor who received an intestinal transplant. The rearrangement links TRBV19 to TRBJ1-2; a weak D match, TRBD1 (6 bases). CDR3 coding DNA: TGTGCCAGTAGTATAGTGCACGGGGGCGTATATGGCTACACCTTC. It encodes CASSIVHGGVYGYTF. The variable domain in full, with the rest retrieved from reference TRBV19 and TRBJ1-2, is DGGITQSPKYLFRKEGQNVTLSCEQNLNHDAMYWYRQDPGQGLRLIYYSQIVNDFQKGDIAEGYSVSREKKESFPLTVTSAQKNPTAFYLCASSIVHGGVYGYTFGSGTRLTVV.